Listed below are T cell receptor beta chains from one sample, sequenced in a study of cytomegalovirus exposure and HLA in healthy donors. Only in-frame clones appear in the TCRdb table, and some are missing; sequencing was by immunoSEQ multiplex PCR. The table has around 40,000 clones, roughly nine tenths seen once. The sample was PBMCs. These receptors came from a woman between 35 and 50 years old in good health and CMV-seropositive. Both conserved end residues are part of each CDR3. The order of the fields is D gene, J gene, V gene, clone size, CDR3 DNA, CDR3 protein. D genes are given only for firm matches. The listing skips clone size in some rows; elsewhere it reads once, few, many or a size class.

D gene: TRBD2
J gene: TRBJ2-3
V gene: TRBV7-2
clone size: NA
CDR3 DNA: TGTGCCAGCAGCTTCGCGGGGGGCACAGATACGCAGTATTTT
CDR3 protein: CASSFAGGTDTQYF

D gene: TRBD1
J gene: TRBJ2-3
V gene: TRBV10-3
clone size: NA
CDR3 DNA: TGTGCCATCAGCGAAATCCTGTTGGACAGGGGAGGACTTACAGATACGCAGTATTTT
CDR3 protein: CAISEILLDRGGLTDTQYF

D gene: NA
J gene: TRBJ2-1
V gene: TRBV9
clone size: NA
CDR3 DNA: TGTGCCAGCAGCGTAGGGGGTTTGGGGCAGCTATACAATGAGCAGTTCTTC
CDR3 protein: CASSVGGLGQLYNEQFF

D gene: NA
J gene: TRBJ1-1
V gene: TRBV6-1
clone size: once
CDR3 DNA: TGTGCCAGCAGAAACAGGGTTAAGAGCACTGAAGCTTTCTTT
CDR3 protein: CASRNRVKSTEAFF

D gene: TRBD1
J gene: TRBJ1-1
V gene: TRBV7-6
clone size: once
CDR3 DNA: TGTGCCAGCAGCTTAGGGCTTGGGACAGGAAACACTGAAGCTTTCTTT
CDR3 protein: CASSLGLGTGNTEAFF

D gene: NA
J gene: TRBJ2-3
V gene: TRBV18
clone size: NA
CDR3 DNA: TGTGCCAGCTCACCACCGGTCGGTACAGATACGCAGTATTTT
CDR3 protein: CASSPPVGTDTQYF

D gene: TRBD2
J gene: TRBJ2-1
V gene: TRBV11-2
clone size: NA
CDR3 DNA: TGTGCCAGCAGCTTGTGGAGCGGGATTTCGGATGAGCAGTTCTTC
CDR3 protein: CASSLWSGISDEQFF

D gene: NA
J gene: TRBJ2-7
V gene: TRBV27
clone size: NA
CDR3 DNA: TGTGCCAGCAGTTTGCTTGGGGGCGTCGCTTACTTC
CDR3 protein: CASSLLGGVAYF

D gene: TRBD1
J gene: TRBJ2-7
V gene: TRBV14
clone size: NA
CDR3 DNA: TGTGCCAGCAGACGGACAGGGTCGTACGAGCAGTACTTC
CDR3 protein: CASRRTGSYEQYF

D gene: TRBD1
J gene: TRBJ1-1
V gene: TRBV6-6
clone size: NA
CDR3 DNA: TGTGCCAGCAGTCCCGGGACAGGCGCTTCCTTT
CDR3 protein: CASSPGTGASF

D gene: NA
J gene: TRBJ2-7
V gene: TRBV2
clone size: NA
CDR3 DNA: TGTGCCAGCGTACTAGGATCCTACGAGCAGTACTTC
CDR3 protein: CASVLGSYEQYF

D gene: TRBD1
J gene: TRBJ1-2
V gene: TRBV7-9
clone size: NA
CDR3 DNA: TGTTCCAGCAGCTTAGGACAGGATGGCTACACCTTC
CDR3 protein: CSSSLGQDGYTF

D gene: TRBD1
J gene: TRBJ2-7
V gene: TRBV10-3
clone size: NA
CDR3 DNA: TGTGCCATCAGGGACAGGGGGCCTTCGTACGAGCAGTACTTC
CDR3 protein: CAIRDRGPSYEQYF

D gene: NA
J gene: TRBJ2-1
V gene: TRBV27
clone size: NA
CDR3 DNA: TGTGCCAGCAGTTTAATTGGGGGGATTAACCATGAGCAGTTCTTC
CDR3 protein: CASSLIGGINHEQFF

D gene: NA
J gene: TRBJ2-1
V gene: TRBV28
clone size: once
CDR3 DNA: TGTGCCAGCACCGGGACAAATGTGAACAATGAGCAGTTCTTC
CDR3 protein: CASTGTNVNNEQFF

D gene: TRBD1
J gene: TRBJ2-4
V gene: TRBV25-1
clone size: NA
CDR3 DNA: TGTGCCAGCAGTGAAAAACAGGGGGAGCAGTACTTC
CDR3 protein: CASSEKQGEQYF

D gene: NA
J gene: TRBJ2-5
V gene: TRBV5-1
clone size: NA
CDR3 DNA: TGCGCCAGCAGCTTGGGGCAGGGGTTGGAGACCCAGTACTTC
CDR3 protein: CASSLGQGLETQYF

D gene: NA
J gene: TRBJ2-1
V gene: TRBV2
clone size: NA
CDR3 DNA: TGTGCCAGCAGTAGACTAGTAGCCTACAATGAGCAGTTCTTC
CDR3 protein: CASSRLVAYNEQFF

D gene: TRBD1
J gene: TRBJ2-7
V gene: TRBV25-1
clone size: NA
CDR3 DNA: TGTGCCAGCCGGGACAGGAGGACCTACGAGCAGTACTTC
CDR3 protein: CASRDRRTYEQYF

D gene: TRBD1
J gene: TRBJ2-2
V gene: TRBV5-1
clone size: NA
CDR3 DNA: TGCGCCAGCAGGGTAGCGACAGGGGATGGCGGGGAGCTGTTTTTT
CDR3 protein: CASRVATGDGGELFF

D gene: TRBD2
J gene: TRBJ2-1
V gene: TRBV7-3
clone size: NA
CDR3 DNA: TGTGCCAGCAGCTTAGCGACGGGAGGTCAGTTCTTC
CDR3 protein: CASSLATGGQFF

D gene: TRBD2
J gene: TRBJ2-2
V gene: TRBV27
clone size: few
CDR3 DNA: TGTGCCAGCAGTTTGGATTCGCGGGGGGCGTCCACCGGGGAGCTGTTTTTT
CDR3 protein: CASSLDSRGASTGELFF

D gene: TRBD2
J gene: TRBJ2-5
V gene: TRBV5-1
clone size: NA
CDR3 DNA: TGCGCCAGCAGCTCGGGTGAGCGGGGGGTTCGGCAAGAGACCCAGTACTTC
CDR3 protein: CASSSGERGVRQETQYF

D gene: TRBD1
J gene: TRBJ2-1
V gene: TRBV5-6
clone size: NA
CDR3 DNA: TGTGCCAGCACCACGGACAGGGGGAATGAGCAGTTCTTC
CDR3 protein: CASTTDRGNEQFF

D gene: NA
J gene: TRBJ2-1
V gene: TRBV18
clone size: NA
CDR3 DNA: TGTGCCAGCTCACCGACAAACTCCTACAATGAGCAGTTCTTC
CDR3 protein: CASSPTNSYNEQFF

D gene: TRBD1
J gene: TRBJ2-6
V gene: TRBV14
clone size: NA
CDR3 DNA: TGTGCCAGCAGCCGGTTAGGACAGGGGGTCTCTGGGGCCAACGTCCTGACTTTC
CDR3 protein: CASSRLGQGVSGANVLTF

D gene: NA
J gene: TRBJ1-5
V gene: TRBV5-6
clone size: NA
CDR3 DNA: TGTGCCAGCAGCTTGGCCAATGGCAATCAGCCCCAGCATTTT
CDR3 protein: CASSLANGNQPQHF

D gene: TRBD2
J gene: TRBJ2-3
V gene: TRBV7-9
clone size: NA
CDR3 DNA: TGTGCCAGCAGCTTAGTAGCGGGGGCGTTCACAGATACGCAGTATTTT
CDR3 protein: CASSLVAGAFTDTQYF

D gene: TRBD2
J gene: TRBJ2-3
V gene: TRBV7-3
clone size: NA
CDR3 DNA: TGTGCCAGCAGCTTAAGAGGGAGGGCTTCAGATACGCAGTATTTT
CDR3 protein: CASSLRGRASDTQYF

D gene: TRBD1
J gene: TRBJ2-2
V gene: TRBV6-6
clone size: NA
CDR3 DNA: TGTGCCAGCAGTTACTCAGACAGGGGGCCCACCGGGGAGCTGTTTTTT
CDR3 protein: CASSYSDRGPTGELFF

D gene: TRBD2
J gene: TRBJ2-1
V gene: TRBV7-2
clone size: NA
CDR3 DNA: TGTGCCAGCACAATAATAGCGGGGTTGAAGAACAATGAGCAGTTCTTC
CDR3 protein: CASTIIAGLKNNEQFF

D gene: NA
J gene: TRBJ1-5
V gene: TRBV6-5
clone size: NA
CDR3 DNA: TGTGCCAGCAGTTACATGCAGGGGAATCAGCCCCAGCATTTT
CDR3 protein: CASSYMQGNQPQHF

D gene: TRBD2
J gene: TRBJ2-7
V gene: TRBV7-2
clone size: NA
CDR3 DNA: TGTGCCAGCAGCGTTAGCGGGGGGGGCTTGGCTGGCGAGCAGTACTTC
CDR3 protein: CASSVSGGGLAGEQYF

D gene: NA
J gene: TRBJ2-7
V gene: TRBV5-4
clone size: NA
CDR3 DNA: TGTGCCAGCAGCCCCGTGGGGGGGTCCCAGGGGTACGAGCAGTACTTC
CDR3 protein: CASSPVGGSQGYEQYF

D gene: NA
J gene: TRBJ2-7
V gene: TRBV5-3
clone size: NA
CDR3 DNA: TGTGCCAGAAGCTTGAGGTTCCCAGGGCTGTACTTC
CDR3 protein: CARSLRFPGLYF